The text below deals with one TCR beta chain. The specificity of this receptor is unknown. No much larger clone exists at a distance of one base, and base qualities are not known. Genomic DNA was isolated from the sorted cells so that the TCRbeta CDR3 region could be sequenced. The immunoSEQ Assay was used to sequence the TCRbeta CDR3 regions. The table comes from immuneACCESS by way of TCRdb, which keeps in-frame sequences with V and J called. Part of the clones is missing from these tables; in studies checked, under half for an unresolved V gene and the rest for unknown reasons. The sample table records tens of thousands of clones; roughly 89% of these occur just once. The leading ten clones occupy under 12% of the sample. These data belong to a study of OX40 agonist ivuxolimab in advanced cancers. The study in broad terms: The costimulatory receptor OX40 (CD134) was targeted by ivuxolimab, a fully human IgG2 agonistic monoclonal antibody. Intravenous ivuxolimab was administered to patients every 2 weeks at six dose levels: 0.01, 0.1, 0.3, 1.5, 3 and 10 mg/kg. Of the roughly 51 patients in dose escalation, some 19 had hepatocellular carcinoma, about 15 had melanoma, 9 had renal cell carcinoma and 9 had head and neck cancer. In the dose-escalation cohort, 82.7% of patients were male, and the mean age was approximately 64 years, with a range of about 23 to 85. Prior anti-PD-1, anti-PD-L1 or anti-CTLA-4 therapy was permitted, and checkpoint inhibitors had been received by about 37% of dose-escalation patients. Three dose-escalation patients achieved partial responses, one with hepatocellular carcinoma and two with cutaneous melanoma. Peripheral TCRbeta sequencing aimed to test whether ivuxolimab altered TCR sequence diversity and caused clonal T-cell expansion. The paper describes the monotherapy dose-escalation part (N of about 57 patients) of the phase I trial of ivuxolimab.

Patients with a history of autoimmune disease or receiving systemic immunosuppression were excluded from the trial. Peripheral blood for TCR sequencing was collected from all dose cohorts at baseline, on cycle 4 day 1, and on cycle 7 day 1. The samples were drawn from a first-in-human, open-label, multicenter phase I dose-escalation trial of ivuxolimab. The trial enrolled adults with locally advanced or metastatic head and neck squamous cell, hepatocellular, melanoma or renal cell carcinoma. Before TCR sequencing, CD4+ and CD8+ T cells were separately sorted from peripheral blood. Trimming removed 6 bases from V and 7 bases from J, leaving 15 bases between the germline ends. The CDR1 and CDR2 encoded by the germline V gene are SGHVS and FNYEAQ. The CDR3 holds 13 amino acids from the cysteine to the phenylalanine. Only CDR3 DNA is held: 39 bases, read in frame from base 1. The research as a whole found: Which antigens the clonally expanded peripheral T cells were specific for was not determined. After ivuxolimab, CD8+ T cells had more expanded clones than CD4+ T cells on average. At doses of 0.1 to 3.0 mg/kg, clonal expansion of both CD4+ and CD8+ T cells in blood was seen between baseline and week 6. In the 0.1-3.0 mg/kg groups, partial responders were among the patients with the lowest normalized peripheral clonal expansion, particularly in CD8+ T cells. Low levels of normalized T-cell clonal expansion were also seen in some nonresponding patients.

The V and J genes are TRBV7-6 and TRBJ1-1; perhaps TRBD1 is the D gene, with 6 bases matching. The sample in question was CD4+ or CD8+ T cells sorted from blood, obtained in a trial of the OX40 agonist ivuxolimab. This receptor was obtained from an adult with an advanced solid tumor such as melanoma, head and neck, liver or kidney cancer. At the DNA level, the sequence is TGTGCCAGCAGACCGGACAGCTTCTATGAAGCTTTCTTT. Translation gives CASRPDSFYEAFF.